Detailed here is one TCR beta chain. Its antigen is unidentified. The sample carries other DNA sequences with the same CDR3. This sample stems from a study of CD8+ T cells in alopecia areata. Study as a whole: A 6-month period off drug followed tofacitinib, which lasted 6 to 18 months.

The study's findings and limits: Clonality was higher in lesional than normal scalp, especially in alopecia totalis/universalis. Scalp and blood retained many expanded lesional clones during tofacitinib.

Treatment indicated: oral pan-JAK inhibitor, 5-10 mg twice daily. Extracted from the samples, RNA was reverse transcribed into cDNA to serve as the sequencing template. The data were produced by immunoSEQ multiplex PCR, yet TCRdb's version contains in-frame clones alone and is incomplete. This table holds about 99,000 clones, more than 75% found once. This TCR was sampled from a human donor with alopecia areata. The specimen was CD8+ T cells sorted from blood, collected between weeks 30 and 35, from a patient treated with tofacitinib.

The CDR3 region has the DNA TGTGCCAGCAGTCTCAGCTCCTACAATGAGCAGTTCTTC. It yields the protein CASSLSSYNEQFF. The rearrangement uses TRBV27 and TRBJ2-1; D unresolved. Germline lookup yields CDR1 MNHEY and CDR2 SMNVEV (reference sequence). The ends were cut back, 5 bases at V and 0 bases at J, with 5 bases in the middle. The CDR3 has 13 residues.